One sample yielded the 3 T cell receptor beta chains listed below, sequenced in a study of shared clonotypes between healthy human individuals. Measured with immunoSEQ multiplex PCR; TCRdb has only the in-frame clones, and not every one. The table shows fewer than 1.8 million clones, with 98% occurring only once. What was sequenced was naive CD4+ T cells sorted from blood. Stated subset: CD45RA+ positively selected. The receptors shown here come from a man aged 30 to 39 in good health.

This clone was seen just once. The J gene is TRBJ2-7, the V gene TRBV2; TRBD1 might be the D (5 bases). The length of the CDR3 is 14 residues. V lost 4 bases to trimming and J lost 6 bases, with 16 bases between them. Looked up from germline, CDR1 is SNHLY and CDR2 is FYNNEI. The CDR3 DNA reads TGTGCCAGCAGTGCCACAGGCAGACCCGTCGAGCAGTACTTC. Translating it yields CASSATGRPVEQYF.

The chain has TRBV4-2 and TRBJ2-5; D might be TRBD1 or TRBD2, each matching 5 bases. This CDR3 comprises 14 residues. Germline V gene data show CDR1 as LGHNA and CDR2 as YNFKEQ. Trimming shortened V by 4 bases and J by 1 base, and 10 bases separated the two germline ends. Here the CDR3 reads CASSLTGTQETQYF. The CDR3 bases are TGTGCCAGCAGCCTTACCGGGACCCAAGAGACCCAGTACTTC.

The genes are TRBV27 and TRBJ1-5, with D possibly TRBD1 on 5 matching bases. CDR3 length: 16 residues. V lost 8 bases and J 3 bases, leaving 20 bases between the germline ends. Germline V gene sequence: CDR1 MNHEY, CDR2 SMNVEV (reference sequence). The CDR3 nucleotides read TGTGCCAGCGGGATGGGGCAGGGAATAAACAATCAGCCCCAGCATTTT. As protein: CASGMGQGINNQPQHF.